Listed below are T cell receptor beta chains from one sample, sequenced in a study of T cell repertoires in cytomegalovirus infection. Each CDR3 protein gets one entry after TCRdb re-called the reads with MiXCR. Among about 920,000 distinct CDR3 sequences listed, approximately 31% were seen once. Antigen specificity for these receptors is unknown. The sample was cultured CD8+ T cells from PBMCs, taken from culture after CMV antigen stimulation. These receptors were taken from a human donor in good health (CMV status not recorded). Some clones in this sample may be carry-over from other donors' samples. Each CDR3 is given with its conserved first and last residue. D genes are given only for firm matches. Only part of the rows carry a size: once, few, many, or a class if the clone is expanded.

D gene,clone size,J gene,V gene,CDR3 DNA,CDR3 protein
-,few,TRBJ1-1,TRBV25-1,TGTGCCAGCAGTTCCCTTCGGGGGACACCGAACACTGAAGCTTTCTTT,CASSSLRGTPNTEAFF
-,once,TRBJ2-2,TRBV4-1,TGCGCCAGCAGCCCTCTTCACTCAGGGACCGGGGAGCTGTTTTTT,CASSPLHSGTGELFF
-,few,TRBJ1-1,TRBV2,TGTGCCAGCAGTGAATTGGGGTTGGGGACAAACCGTCTTGAAGCTTTCTTT,CASSELGLGTNRLEAFF
-,-,TRBJ1-6,TRBV6-5,TGTGCCAGCAGTTACGGCTTTTACGACAGACCCCTCCACTTT,CASSYGFYDRPLHF
-,-,TRBJ2-1,TRBV6-5,TGTGCCAGCAGTTACGGAGAGGGCGGGGGCCCTTACAATGAGCAGTTCTTC,CASSYGEGGGPYNEQFF
-,-,TRBJ1-2,TRBV28,TGTGCCAGCAGTGAACGAGATGGCTACACCTTC,CASSERDGYTF
-,-,TRBJ2-7,TRBV2,TGTGCCAGCAGTGGGTCGGGGGGCCACGAGCAGTACTTC,CASSGSGGHEQYF
-,-,TRBJ1-2,TRBV10-3,TGTGCCATCCCCGGCCACGGTAACTATGGCTACACCTTC,CAIPGHGNYGYTF
-,-,TRBJ1-5,TRBV23-1,TGCGCCAGCAGTCAGAAGGATGACAATCAGCCCCAGCATTTT,CASSQKDDNQPQHF
TRBD1,-,TRBJ2-5,TRBV5-6,TGTGCCAGCAGCTTGACAGGGGTGCGAGGAGAGACCCAGTACTTC,CASSLTGVRGETQYF
TRBD1,-,TRBJ1-5,TRBV19,TGTGCCAGTAGTTCCACCGGCGGGGCAGGGGGTCCCAAGGCCAATCAGCCCCAGCATTTT,CASSSTGGAGGPKANQPQHF
-,-,TRBJ1-5,TRBV27,TGTGCCAGCGGCCGGCGGCAGGCTGCTAAGCCCCAGCATTTT,CASGRRQAAKPQHF
-,-,TRBJ2-1,TRBV6-2/TRBV6-3,TGTGCCAGCAGTTACTCGCGGGGGCCCTCCTACAATGAGCAGTTCTTC,CASSYSRGPSYNEQFF
-,few,TRBJ1-5,TRBV27,TGTGCCAGCAGTTTAAATGTGGGGAATCAGCCCCAGCATTTT,CASSLNVGNQPQHF